The 13 T cell receptor beta chains given below trace back to one sample, sequenced in a study of spatial heterogeneity in lung cancer. TCRdb re-called the 5' RACE reads with MiXCR, one entry per CDR3 protein. Seen here are roughly 110,000 distinct CDR3 sequences, about 10% observed once, and the top ten hold 20% to 30%. The time point: blood at routine non-recurrence follow-up after resection. The material was PBMCs, obtained at follow-up. The receptors stem from a female donor with early-stage non-small cell lung cancer.

This clonotype was counted many times. The rearrangement joins TRBV12-3 or TRBV12-4 to TRBJ1-6, with D unresolved. The CDR3 loop spans 15 amino acids. Trimming removed 2 bases from V and 7 bases from J, with 12 bases in between. The CDR3 loop is CASSLSLPRNSPLHF. In DNA form, the CDR3 reads TGTGCCAGCAGTTTAAGCCTCCCACGGAATTCACCCCTCCACTTT.

There are a few counts of this clonotype. The rearrangement uses TRBV5-1 and TRBJ1-6, with 7 bases lining up with TRBD1. The V gene end was trimmed by 0 bases and the J gene end by 14 bases; junction bases not matched to a gene: 8. From germline, CDR1 is SGHRS and CDR2 YFSETQ. This CDR3 contains 14 residues. DNA for the CDR3: TGCGCCAGCAGCTTGGAACAGGGGAAGCTTACCCTCCACTTT. This codes for CASSLEQGKLTLHF.

The chain carries TRBV7-9 and TRBJ2-5, with 10 bases matching TRBD2. The CDR3 extends over 16 amino acids. Germline values: CDR1 SEHNR, CDR2 FQNEAQ (reference sequence). J gave up 4 bases and V 5 bases, and 10 bases lay outside the gene matches. The CDR3 nucleotides are TGTGCCAGCAGCGCTAATGGACTAGCGGTAGGAGAGACCCAGTACTTC. It translates to CASSANGLAVGETQYF.

This chain joins TRBV3-1 and TRBJ1-4; no clear D. Deletions cut 2 bases from V and 5 bases from J, with 15 bases between. The CDR3 spans 16 residues. CDR1 is LGHDT, CDR2 YNNKEL, per germline (reference sequence). The CDR3 spells CASSQRSGSGNEKLFF. CDR3 DNA: TGTGCCAGCAGCCAAAGATCGGGCAGTGGGAATGAAAAACTGTTTTTT.

In this sample, this clonotype turned up a few times. The chain recombines TRBV28 with TRBJ2-7; D remains unclear. Germline lookup yields CDR1 MDHEN and CDR2 SYDVKM. The CDR3 spans 14 residues. The V gene lost 6 bases and the J gene lost 4 bases, with 16 bases spanning the gap. The CDR3 nucleotides read TGTGCCAGCAGCCCCCCCCAACAAGGGTACGAGCAGTACTTC. Protein: CASSPPQQGYEQYF.

In its sample, this clonotype was seen a few times. The chain employs TRBV9 and TRBJ2-7; possibly TRBD2 for D (6 bases). Germline CDR1 and CDR2: SGDLS and YYNGEE. The CDR3 is 13 amino acids. Trimming shortened V by 7 bases and J by 2 bases, and 13 bases separated the two germline ends. The CDR3 protein is CASGGASTYEQYF. In DNA form, the CDR3 reads TGTGCCAGCGGAGGGGCTAGCACCTACGAGCAGTACTTC.

The rearrangement links TRBV10-3 to TRBJ2-1, with 13 bases lining up with TRBD2. CDR3 length: 14 amino acids. CDR1 and CDR2 from the germline V gene are ENHRY and SYGVKD. V lost 11 bases to trimming and J lost 8 bases; unmatched junction nucleotides: 9. CDR3 DNA: TGTGCCTCGCGAGGGACTAGCGGGACCTATGAGCAGTTCTTC. It yields the protein CASRGTSGTYEQFF.

The sample holds a few counts of this clonotype. The chain employs TRBV28 and TRBJ2-7; 7 nucleotides match TRBD1. The ends lost 4 bases at V and 1 base at J; junction bases unmatched: 10. The CDR3 is made up of 16 amino acids. In germline, CDR1 is MDHEN, CDR2 SYDVKM. The CDR3 protein is CASSSQGEPRSYEQYF. DNA for the CDR3: TGTGCCAGCAGTTCCCAGGGGGAGCCGCGTTCCTACGAGCAGTACTTC.

Of note for this clonotype: A much larger clone is a single base away; this may be a read error. V gene TRBV7-2 combines with J gene TRBJ1-3, with unresolved D. The CDR3 has 13 amino acids. The germline V and J ends were trimmed by 5 bases and 0 bases, with 5 bases remaining between them. Germline assignment: CDR1 SGHTA and CDR2 FQGNSA. The CDR3 DNA sequence: TGTGCCAGCAGCCCCATCTCTGGAAACACCATATATTTT. It encodes CASSPISGNTIYF.

This clonotype has at least ten counts. This chain uses TRBV7-3 with TRBJ2-1, with D possibly matching TRBD1 (6 bases). V was clipped by 11 bases and J by 10 bases, with 15 bases between them. Germline lookup yields CDR1 SGHTA and CDR2 FQGTGA. This CDR3 contains 11 residues. The CDR3 DNA reads as TGTGCCGTGGGGGACGGGACAGAGCAGTTCTTC. Its translation: CAVGDGTEQFF. Combining the CDR3 with reference TRBV7-3 and TRBJ2-1 gives the whole variable domain GAGVSQTPSNKVTEKGKYVELRCDPISGHTALYWYRQSLGQGPEFLIYFQGTGAADDSGLPNDRFFAVRPEGSVSTLKIQRTERGDSAVYLCAVGDGTEQFFGPGTRLTVL.

This CDR3 reads CASSVRVRETQYF. The CDR3 DNA reads TGTGCCAGCAGCGTCAGAGTTCGGGAGACCCAGTACTTC. V gene TRBV7-6 combines with J gene TRBJ2-5; D is unresolved. This CDR3 spans 13 amino acids. V was shortened by 5 bases and J by 5 bases, with 12 bases between the two germline ends. CDR1 is SGHVS and CDR2 is FNYEAQ in the germline V gene. The whole variable domain, filled in from reference TRBV7-6 and TRBJ2-5, reads GAGVSQSPRYKVTKRGQDVALRCDPISGHVSLYWYRQALGQGPEFLTYFNYEAQQDKSGLPNDRFSAERPEGSISTLTIQRTEQRDSAMYRCASSVRVRETQYFGPGTRLLVL.

The rearrangement links TRBV5-1 to TRBJ2-1; D possibly corresponds to TRBD2 (6 bases). The CDR3 is made up of 13 amino acids. Trimming stripped 3 bases from V and 5 bases from J, with 9 bases between. Per the germline V gene, CDR1 is SGHRS and CDR2 is YFSETQ. CDR3 DNA: TGCGCCAGCAGCTCACGACTAGACAATGAGCAGTTCTTC. Translating gives CASSSRLDNEQFF.

The V and J genes are TRBV6-2 or TRBV6-3 and TRBJ2-5; 10 bases map to TRBD2. The CDR3 covers 18 residues. V lost 4 bases, J lost 0 bases, and 11 bases stayed unmatched. Germline V CDR1 and CDR2: MNHEY, SVGEGT. CDR3 in DNA: TGTGCCAGCAGTTCAAAAGGGAAGACTAGCGGGTACCAAGAGACCCAGTACTTC. It yields the protein CASSSKGKTSGYQETQYF.